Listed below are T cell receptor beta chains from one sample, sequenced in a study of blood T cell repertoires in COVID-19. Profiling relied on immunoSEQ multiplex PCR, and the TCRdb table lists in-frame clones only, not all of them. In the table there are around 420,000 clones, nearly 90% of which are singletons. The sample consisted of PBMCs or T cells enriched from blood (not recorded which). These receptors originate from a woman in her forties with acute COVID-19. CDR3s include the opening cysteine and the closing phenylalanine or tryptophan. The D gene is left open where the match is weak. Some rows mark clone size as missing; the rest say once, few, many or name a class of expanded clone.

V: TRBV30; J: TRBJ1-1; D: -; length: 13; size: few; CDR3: CAWGGHINTEAFF; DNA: TGTGCCTGGGGGGGACATATAAACACTGAAGCTTTCTTT
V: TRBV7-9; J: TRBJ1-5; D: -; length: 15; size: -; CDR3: CASSLSGLSNQPQHF; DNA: TGTGCCAGCAGCTTATCCGGTCTTAGCAATCAGCCCCAGCATTTT
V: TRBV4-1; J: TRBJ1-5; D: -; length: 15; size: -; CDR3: CASSQGGGPDQPQHF; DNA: TGCGCCAGCAGCCAAGGGGGGGGCCCCGATCAGCCCCAGCATTTT
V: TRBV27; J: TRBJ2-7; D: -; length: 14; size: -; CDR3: CASSLSTGTYEQYF; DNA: TGTGCCAGCAGTTTATCAACAGGTACCTACGAGCAGTACTTC
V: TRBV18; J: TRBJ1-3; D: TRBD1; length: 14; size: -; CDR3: CASSPGTGGHTIYF; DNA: TGTGCCAGCTCACCAGGGACAGGTGGGCACACCATATATTTT
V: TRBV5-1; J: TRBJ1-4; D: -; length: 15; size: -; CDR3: CASSPRTVEGEKLFF; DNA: TGCGCCAGCAGCCCCCGGACAGTAGAGGGTGAAAAACTGTTTTTT
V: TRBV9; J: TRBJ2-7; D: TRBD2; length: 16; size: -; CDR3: CASSPRGTSGGDEQYF; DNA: TGTGCCAGCAGCCCCCGAGGGACTAGCGGGGGCGACGAGCAGTACTTC
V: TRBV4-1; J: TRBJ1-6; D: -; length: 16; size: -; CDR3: CASSQRTVLGNSPLHF; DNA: TGCGCCAGCAGCCAACGGACAGTCCTCGGTAATTCACCCCTCCACTTT
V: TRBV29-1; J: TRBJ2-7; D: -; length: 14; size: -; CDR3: CSVEDRPGSYEQYF; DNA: TGCAGCGTTGAAGATCGTCCAGGATCCTACGAGCAGTACTTC
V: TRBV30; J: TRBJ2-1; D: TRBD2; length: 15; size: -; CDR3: CAWSGGTSYYNEQFF; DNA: TGTGCCTGGAGTGGAGGGACTAGCTACTACAATGAGCAGTTCTTC
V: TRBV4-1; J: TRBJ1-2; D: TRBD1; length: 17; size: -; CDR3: CASSPSGTGGDSKGYTF; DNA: TGCGCCAGCAGCCCATCCGGGACAGGGGGCGATTCGAAAGGCTACACCTTC
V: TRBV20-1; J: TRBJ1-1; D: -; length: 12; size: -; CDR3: CSASWQNTEAFF; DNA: TGCAGTGCTAGTTGGCAGAACACTGAAGCTTTCTTT
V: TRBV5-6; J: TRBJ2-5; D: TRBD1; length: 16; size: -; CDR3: CASSLVDRGPQETQYF; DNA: TGTGCCAGCAGCTTGGTCGACAGGGGGCCGCAGGAGACCCAGTACTTC
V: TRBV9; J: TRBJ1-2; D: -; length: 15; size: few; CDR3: CASSVELGQGYGYTF; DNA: TGTGCCAGCAGCGTAGAGCTGGGGCAGGGCTATGGCTACACCTTC
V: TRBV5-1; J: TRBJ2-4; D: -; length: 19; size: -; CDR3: CASSLAPTGLTGSKNIQYF; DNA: TGCGCCAGCAGCTTGGCGCCGACCGGGCTAACAGGTAGCAAAAACATTCAGTACTTC